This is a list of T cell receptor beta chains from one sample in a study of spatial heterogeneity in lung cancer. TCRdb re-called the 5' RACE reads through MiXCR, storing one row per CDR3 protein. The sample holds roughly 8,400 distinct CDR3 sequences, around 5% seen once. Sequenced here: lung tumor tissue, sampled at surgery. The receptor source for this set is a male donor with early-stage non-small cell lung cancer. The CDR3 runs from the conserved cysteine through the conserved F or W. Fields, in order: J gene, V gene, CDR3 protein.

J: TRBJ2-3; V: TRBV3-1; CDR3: CASSATGGTDTQYF
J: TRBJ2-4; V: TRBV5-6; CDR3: CASSPRTVKNIQYF
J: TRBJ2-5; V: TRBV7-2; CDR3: CASSRGGEETQYF
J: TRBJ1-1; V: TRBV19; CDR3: CASSSRAGEGVTFF
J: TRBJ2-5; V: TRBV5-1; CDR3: CASSAAGHTIQETQYF
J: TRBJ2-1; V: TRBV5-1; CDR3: CASSLKLAGETEQFF
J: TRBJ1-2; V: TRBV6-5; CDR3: CASSYGNYGYTF
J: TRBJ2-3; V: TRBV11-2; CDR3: CASSRFGTSVSTDTQYF
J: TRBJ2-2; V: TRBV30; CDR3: CAWSRLANTGELFF
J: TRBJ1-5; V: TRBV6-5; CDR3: CASSPAGGDQPQHF
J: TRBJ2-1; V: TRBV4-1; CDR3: CASSQGPSWGGEQFF
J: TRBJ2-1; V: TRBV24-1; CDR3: CATSLYNEQFF
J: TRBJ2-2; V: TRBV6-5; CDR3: CASRTGDSNTGELFF
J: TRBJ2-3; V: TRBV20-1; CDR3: CSAEARGTTDTQYF
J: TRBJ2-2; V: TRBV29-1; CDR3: CSGNRISTGELFF
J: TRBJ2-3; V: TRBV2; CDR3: CASSELAGGPADTQYF
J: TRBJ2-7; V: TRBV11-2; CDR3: CASSSYSGPYEQYF
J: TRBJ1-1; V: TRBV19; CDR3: CASSIDSRANTEAFF
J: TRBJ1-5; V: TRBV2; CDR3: CASSEGNTGEVQPQHF
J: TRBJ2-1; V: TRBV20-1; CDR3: CSASSNEQFF
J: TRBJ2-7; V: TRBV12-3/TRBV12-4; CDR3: CASSLFGGSYEQYF
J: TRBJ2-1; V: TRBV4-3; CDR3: CASSQGVGTSGSVEQFF
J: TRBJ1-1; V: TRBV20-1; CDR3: CSAREQTTEAFF
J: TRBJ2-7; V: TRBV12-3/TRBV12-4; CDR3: CASSLLRTSGTREQYF